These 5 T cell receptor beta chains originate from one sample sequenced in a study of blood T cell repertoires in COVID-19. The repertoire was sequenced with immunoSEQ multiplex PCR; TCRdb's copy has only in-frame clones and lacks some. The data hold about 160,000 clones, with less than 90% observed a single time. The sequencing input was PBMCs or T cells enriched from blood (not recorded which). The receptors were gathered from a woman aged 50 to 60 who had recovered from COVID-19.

The CDR3 here is CASSPQLAGTSYNEQFF. CDR3 nucleotide sequence: TGTGCCAGCAGTCCGCAGCTAGCGGGGACGTCCTACAATGAGCAGTTCTTC. The V call is TRBV6-6, the J call TRBJ2-1; TRBD2 aligns across 9 bases. Germline values: CDR1 MNHNY, CDR2 SVGAGI (reference sequence). V dropped 5 bases and J dropped 1; count of bases not matched to a gene: 9. The CDR3 is 17 amino acids.

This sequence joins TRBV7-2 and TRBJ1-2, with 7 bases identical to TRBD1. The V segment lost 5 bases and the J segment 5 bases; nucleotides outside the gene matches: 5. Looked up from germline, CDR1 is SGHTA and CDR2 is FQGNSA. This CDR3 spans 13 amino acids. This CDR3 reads CASSMDRTYGYTF. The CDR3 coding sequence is TGTGCCAGCAGCATGGACAGGACATATGGCTACACCTTC.

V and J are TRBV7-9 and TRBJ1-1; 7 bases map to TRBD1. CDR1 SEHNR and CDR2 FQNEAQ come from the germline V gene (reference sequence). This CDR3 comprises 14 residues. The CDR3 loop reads CWTRDRAGNTEAFF. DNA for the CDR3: TGTTGGACCCGAGACAGGGCCGGGAACACTGAAGCTTTCTTT.

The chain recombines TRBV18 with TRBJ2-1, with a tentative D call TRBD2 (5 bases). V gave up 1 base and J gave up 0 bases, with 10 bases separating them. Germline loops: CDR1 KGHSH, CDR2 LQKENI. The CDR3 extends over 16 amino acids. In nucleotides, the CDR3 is TGTGCCAGCTCACCACAGCGGAGGAGCTCCTACAATGAGCAGTTCTTC. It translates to CASSPQRRSSYNEQFF.

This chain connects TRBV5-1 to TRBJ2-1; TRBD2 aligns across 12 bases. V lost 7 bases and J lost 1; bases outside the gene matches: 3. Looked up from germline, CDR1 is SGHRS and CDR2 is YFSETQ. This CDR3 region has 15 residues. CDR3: CASGLAGGSYNEQFF. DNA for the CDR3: TGCGCCAGCGGGCTAGCGGGAGGGTCCTACAATGAGCAGTTCTTC.